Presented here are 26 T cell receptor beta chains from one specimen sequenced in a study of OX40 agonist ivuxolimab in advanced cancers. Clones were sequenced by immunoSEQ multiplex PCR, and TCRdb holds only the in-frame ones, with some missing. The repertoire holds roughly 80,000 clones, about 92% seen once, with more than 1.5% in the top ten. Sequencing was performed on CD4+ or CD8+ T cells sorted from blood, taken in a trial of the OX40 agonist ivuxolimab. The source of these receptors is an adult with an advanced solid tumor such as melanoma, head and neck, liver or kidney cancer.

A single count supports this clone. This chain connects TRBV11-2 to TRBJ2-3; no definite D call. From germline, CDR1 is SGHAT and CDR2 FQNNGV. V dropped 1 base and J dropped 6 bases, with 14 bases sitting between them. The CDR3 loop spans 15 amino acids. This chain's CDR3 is CASSLGNVGSDTQYF. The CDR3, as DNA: TGTGCCAGCAGCTTAGGAAATGTGGGATCGGATACGCAGTATTTT.

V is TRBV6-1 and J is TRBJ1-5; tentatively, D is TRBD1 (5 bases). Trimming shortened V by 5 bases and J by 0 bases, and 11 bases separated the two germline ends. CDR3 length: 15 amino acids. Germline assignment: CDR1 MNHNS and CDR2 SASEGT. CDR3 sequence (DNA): TGTGCCAGCAGTTTCAGGGAGAGTAGCAATCAGCCCCAGCATTTT. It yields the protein CASSFRESSNQPQHF.

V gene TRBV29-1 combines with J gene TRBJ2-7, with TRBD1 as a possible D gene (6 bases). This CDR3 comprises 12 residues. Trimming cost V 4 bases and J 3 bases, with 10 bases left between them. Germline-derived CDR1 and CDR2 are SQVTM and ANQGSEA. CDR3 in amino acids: CSVAKGGYEQYF. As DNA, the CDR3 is TGCAGCGTTGCGAAAGGGGGCTACGAGCAGTACTTC.

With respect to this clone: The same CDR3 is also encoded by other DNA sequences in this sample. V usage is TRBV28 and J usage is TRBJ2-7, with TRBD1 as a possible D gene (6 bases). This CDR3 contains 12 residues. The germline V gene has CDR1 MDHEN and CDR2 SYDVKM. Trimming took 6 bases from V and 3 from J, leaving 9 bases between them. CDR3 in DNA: TGTGCCAGCAGCCTACAGGGCTACGAGCAGTACTTC. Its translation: CASSLQGYEQYF.

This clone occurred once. CDR3 in DNA: TGTGCCACCAGCAGAGATCGGGACGAGCAGTACTTC. Residues: CATSRDRDEQYF. The chain links TRBV15 to TRBJ2-7; D unclear. The V gene lost 0 bases and the J gene lost 5 bases, with 5 bases spanning the gap. Germline V gene data show CDR1 as LNHNV and CDR2 as YYDKDF (reference sequence). The CDR3 is made up of 12 amino acids.

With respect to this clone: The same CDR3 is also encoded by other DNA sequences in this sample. CDR3 coding DNA: TGTGCCAGCAGTCCCAACTACGAGCAGTACTTC. Protein: CASSPNYEQYF. V gene TRBV28 combines with J gene TRBJ2-7; D remains unclear. V lost 5 bases to trimming and J lost 3 bases, with 5 bases between them. The CDR3 covers 11 residues. Germline V lookup: CDR1 MDHEN, CDR2 SYDVKM.

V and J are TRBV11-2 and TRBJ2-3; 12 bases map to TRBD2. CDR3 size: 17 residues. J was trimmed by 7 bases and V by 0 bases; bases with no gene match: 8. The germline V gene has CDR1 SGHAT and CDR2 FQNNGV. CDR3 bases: TGTGCCAGCAGCTTAGATCGACTAGCGGGGGCCCCCTATACGCAGTATTTT. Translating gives CASSLDRLAGAPYTQYF.

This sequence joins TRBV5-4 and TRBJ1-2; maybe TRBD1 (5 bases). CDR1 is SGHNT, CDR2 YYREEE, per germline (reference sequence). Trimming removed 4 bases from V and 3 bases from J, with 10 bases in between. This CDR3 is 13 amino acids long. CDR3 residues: CASSNGGDYGYTF. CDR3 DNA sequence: TGTGCCAGCAGCAACGGGGGAGACTATGGCTACACCTTC.

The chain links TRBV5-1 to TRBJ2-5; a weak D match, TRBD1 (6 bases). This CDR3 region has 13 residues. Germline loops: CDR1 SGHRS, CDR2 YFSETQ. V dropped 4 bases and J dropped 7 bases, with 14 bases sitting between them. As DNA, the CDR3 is TGCGCCAGCAGCCCCGGCAGGGGTGGGACCCAGTACTTC. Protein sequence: CASSPGRGGTQYF.

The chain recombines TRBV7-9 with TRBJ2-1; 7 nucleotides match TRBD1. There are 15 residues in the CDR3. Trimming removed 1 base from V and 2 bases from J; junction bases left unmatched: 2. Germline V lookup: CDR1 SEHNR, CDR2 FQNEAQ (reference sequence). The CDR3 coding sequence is TGTGCCAGCAGCTTAGACCAGGGGGCCTACAATGAGCAGTTCTTC. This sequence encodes CASSLDQGAYNEQFF.

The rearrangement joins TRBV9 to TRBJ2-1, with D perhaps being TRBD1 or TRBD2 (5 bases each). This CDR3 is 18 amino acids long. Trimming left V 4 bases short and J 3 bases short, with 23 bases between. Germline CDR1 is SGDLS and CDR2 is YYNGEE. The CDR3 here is CASSLKRTMGDLYNEQFF. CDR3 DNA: TGTGCCAGCAGCCTAAAGCGGACAATGGGGGATCTCTACAATGAGCAGTTCTTC.

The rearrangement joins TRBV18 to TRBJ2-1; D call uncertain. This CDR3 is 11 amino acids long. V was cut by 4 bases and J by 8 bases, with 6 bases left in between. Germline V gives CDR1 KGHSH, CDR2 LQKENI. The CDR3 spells CASSLGYEQFF. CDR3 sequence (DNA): TGTGCCAGCTCACTAGGCTATGAGCAGTTCTTC.

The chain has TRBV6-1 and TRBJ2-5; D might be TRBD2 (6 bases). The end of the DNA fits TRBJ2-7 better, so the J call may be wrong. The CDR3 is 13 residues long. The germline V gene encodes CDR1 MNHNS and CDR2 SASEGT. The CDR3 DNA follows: TGTGCCAGCAGGGTTCGGGGGAACTACGAGCAGTACTTC. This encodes CASRVRGNYEQYF.

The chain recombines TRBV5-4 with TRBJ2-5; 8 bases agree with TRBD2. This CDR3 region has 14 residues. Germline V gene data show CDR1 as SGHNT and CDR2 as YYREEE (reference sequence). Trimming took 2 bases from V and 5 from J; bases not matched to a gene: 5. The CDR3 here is CASSLAGARETQYF. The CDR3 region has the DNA TGTGCCAGCAGCTTAGCGGGAGCGCGGGAGACCCAGTACTTC.

CDR3 in DNA: TGTGCCAGCAGCTTACAATCGGAGCAGTTCTTC. This sequence encodes CASSLQSEQFF. The chain combines TRBV7-2 with TRBJ2-1; D unresolved. The CDR3 runs to 11 residues. Deletions cut 2 bases from V and 10 bases from J, with 6 bases between. From germline, CDR1 is SGHTA and CDR2 FQGNSA.

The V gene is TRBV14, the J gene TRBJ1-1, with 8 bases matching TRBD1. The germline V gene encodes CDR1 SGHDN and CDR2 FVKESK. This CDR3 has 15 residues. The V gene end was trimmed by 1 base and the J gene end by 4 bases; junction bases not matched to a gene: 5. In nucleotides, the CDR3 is TGTGCCAGCAGCCAAGTAAACAGGGGGGGCACTGAAGCTTTCTTT. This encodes CASSQVNRGGTEAFF.

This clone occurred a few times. The CDR3, as DNA: TGTGCCAGCAGCCGCCGGGACCTAGAAGAGACCCAGTACTTC. It yields the protein CASSRRDLEETQYF. V gene TRBV11-3 combines with J gene TRBJ2-5; D might be TRBD1 or TRBD2, each matching 5 bases. This CDR3 contains 14 residues. Germline-derived CDR1 and CDR2 are SGHNT and YENEEA. Between the trimmed V and J ends, which lost 5 bases and 3 bases, there was a span of 13 bases.

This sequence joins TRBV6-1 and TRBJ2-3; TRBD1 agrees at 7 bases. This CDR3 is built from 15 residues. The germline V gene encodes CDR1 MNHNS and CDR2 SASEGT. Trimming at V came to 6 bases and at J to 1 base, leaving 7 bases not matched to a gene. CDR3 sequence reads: CASSRTGTGTDTQYF. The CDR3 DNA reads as TGTGCCAGCAGCCGGACAGGAACCGGCACAGATACGCAGTATTTT.

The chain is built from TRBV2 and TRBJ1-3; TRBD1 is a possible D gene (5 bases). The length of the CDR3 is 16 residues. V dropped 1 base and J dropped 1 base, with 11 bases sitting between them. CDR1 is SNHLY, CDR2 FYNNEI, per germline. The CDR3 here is CASSEGGGWSGNTIYF. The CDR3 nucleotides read TGTGCCAGCAGTGAAGGTGGGGGTTGGTCTGGAAACACCATATATTTT.

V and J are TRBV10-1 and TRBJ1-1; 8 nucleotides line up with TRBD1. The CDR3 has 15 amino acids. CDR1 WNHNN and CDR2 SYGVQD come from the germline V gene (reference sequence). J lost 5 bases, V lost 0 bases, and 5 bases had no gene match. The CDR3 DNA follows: TGCGCCAGCAGTGAGTCGACAGGGGCGGATACTGAAGCTTTCTTT. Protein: CASSESTGADTEAFF.

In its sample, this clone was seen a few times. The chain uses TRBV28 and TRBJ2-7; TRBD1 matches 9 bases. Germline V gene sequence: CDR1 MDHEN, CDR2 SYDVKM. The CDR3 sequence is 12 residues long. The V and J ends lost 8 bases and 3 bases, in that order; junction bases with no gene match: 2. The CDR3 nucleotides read TGTGCCAGCGGGGACAGGGTCTACGAGCAGTACTTC. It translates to CASGDRVYEQYF.

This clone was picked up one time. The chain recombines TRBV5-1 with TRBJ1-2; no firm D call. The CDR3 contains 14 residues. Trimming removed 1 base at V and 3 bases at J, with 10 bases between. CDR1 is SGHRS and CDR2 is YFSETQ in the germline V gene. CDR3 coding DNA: TGCGCCAGCAGCTTGTGGGAGAGAGACTATGGCTACACCTTC. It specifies CASSLWERDYGYTF.

The DNA of the CDR3 is TGTGCCAGTAGTATTAGCGATAAACTTGAAGCTTTCTTT. Its translation: CASSISDKLEAFF. The rearrangement links TRBV19 to TRBJ1-1; D gene uncertain. CDR3 length equals 13 residues. From germline, CDR1 is LNHDA and CDR2 SQIVND (reference sequence). Trimming shortened V by 3 bases and J by 7 bases, and 12 bases separated the two germline ends.

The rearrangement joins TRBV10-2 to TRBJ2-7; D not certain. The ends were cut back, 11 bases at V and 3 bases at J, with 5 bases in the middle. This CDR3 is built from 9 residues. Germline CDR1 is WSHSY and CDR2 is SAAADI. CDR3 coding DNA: TGCGCCGAGCTCTACGAGCAGTACTTC. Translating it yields CAELYEQYF.

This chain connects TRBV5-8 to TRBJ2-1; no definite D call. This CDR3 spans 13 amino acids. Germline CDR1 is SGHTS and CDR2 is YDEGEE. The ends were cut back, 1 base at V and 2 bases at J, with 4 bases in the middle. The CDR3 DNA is TGTGCCAGCAGCTTGTATACCTACAATGAGCAGTTCTTC. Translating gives CASSLYTYNEQFF.

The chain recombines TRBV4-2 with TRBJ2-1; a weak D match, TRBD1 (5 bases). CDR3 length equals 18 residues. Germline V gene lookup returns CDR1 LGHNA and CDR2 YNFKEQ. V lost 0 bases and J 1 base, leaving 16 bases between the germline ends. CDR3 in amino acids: CASSQELRVLGSYNEQFF. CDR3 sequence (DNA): TGTGCCAGCAGCCAAGAACTCAGGGTTTTGGGGTCCTACAATGAGCAGTTCTTC.